Below, 22 T cell receptor beta chains from the same sample are listed, as sequenced in a study of blood T cell repertoires in COVID-19. Produced via immunoSEQ multiplex PCR; TCRdb's table is partial and in-frame only. The sample has about 200,000 clones, around four fifths seen once. The sequenced sample was peripheral blood. The receptors derive from a man aged 55-75 years with COVID-19, enrolled during active disease.

The chain couples TRBV15 to TRBJ1-5; D gene ambiguous. The germline V gene encodes CDR1 LNHNV and CDR2 YYDKDF (reference sequence). The CDR3 loop spans 12 amino acids. V lost 5 bases and J 11 bases, leaving 13 bases between the germline ends. The CDR3 is CATSSRIGAQHF. CDR3 coding DNA: TGTGCCACCAGCTCTCGGATAGGAGCCCAGCATTTT. Looking up the rest from reference TRBV15 and TRBJ1-5 gives the full variable domain: DAMVIQNPRYQVTQFGKPVTLSCSQTLNHNVMYWYQQKSSQAPKLLFHYYDKDFNNEADTPDNFQSRRPNTSFCFLDIRSPGLGDTAMYLCATSSRIGAQHFGDGTRLSIL.

The chain has TRBV3-1 (or the pseudogene TRBV3-2) and TRBJ1-3; D not certain. This CDR3 spans 15 amino acids. Germline loops: CDR1 LGHDT, CDR2 YNNKEL (reference sequence). Trimming left V 0 bases short and J 0 bases short, with 6 bases between. The CDR3 DNA reads as TGTGCCAGCAGCCAAGATGCAGGCTCTGGAAACACCATATATTTT. It specifies CASSQDAGSGNTIYF.

V is TRBV2 and J is TRBJ1-1; 8 bases are shared with TRBD1. The V gene's germline CDR1 is SNHLY and CDR2 FYNNEI. V lost 6 bases, J lost 0 bases, and 6 bases stayed unmatched. This CDR3 has 15 residues. The CDR3 here is CASRVQGVMNTEAFF. CDR3 DNA sequence: TGTGCCAGCAGAGTACAGGGGGTGATGAACACTGAAGCTTTCTTT. Full variable domain (rest looked up from reference TRBV2 and TRBJ1-1): EPEVTQTPSHQVTQMGQEVILRCVPISNHLYFYWYRQILGQKVEFLVSFYNNEISEKSEIFDDQFSVERPDGSNFTLKIRSTKLEDSAMYFCASRVQGVMNTEAFFGQGTRLTVV.

V is TRBV6-5 and J is TRBJ1-1, with TRBD1 matching 9 bases. After removal of 6 bases from V and 10 bases from J, the junction contained 15 bases not matched to a gene. The CDR3 contains 15 residues. Germline V gene data show CDR1 as MNHEY and CDR2 as SVGAGI. The CDR3 protein is CASRTPGQGGTRAFF. CDR3 nucleotides: TGTGCCAGCAGAACGCCGGGACAGGGAGGCACAAGAGCTTTCTTT.

J is TRBJ1-1 and V is TRBV4-3; possible D gene TRBD1, 5 bases. CDR1 is LGHNA, CDR2 YSLEER, per germline. The CDR3 totals 15 residues. V was shortened by 1 base and J by 4 bases, with 13 bases between the two germline ends. Written as DNA, the CDR3 is TGCGCCAGCAGCCAAGCTCTCGGGGGGACCACTGAAGCTTTCTTT. Amino acids: CASSQALGGTTEAFF.

The count of this clone is one. The chain carries TRBV2 and TRBJ2-3; TRBD1 is a possible D gene (6 bases). The CDR3 has 14 residues. V was shortened by 2 bases and J by 7 bases, with 13 bases between the two germline ends. Per germline, CDR1 SNHLY and CDR2 FYNNEI. The CDR3 DNA follows: TGTGCCAGCAGTGAATTGCAGGGGCCATATACGCAGTATTTT. Its protein product is CASSELQGPYTQYF.

V gene TRBV9 combines with J gene TRBJ2-7, with 11 bases lining up with TRBD1. The germline V gene has CDR1 SGDLS and CDR2 YYNGEE. There are 13 residues in the CDR3. The J segment lost 4 bases and the V segment lost 5 bases, leaving 2 bases of the junction unmatched. CDR3 sequence reads: CASSGTGGYEQYF. The CDR3 DNA reads TGTGCCAGCAGTGGGACAGGGGGTTACGAGCAGTACTTC.

In its sample, this clone was seen once. CDR3 region: CSVSGANTEAFF. In nucleotides, the CDR3 is TGCAGCGTATCCGGAGCAAACACTGAAGCTTTCTTT. The chain employs TRBV29-1 and TRBJ1-1; D unresolved. V lost 6 bases to trimming and J lost 2 bases, with 10 bases between them. CDR1 is SQVTM, CDR2 ANQGSEA, per germline. The CDR3 covers 12 residues.

V usage is TRBV28 and J usage is TRBJ1-5, with 8 bases matching TRBD1. CDR3 length: 17 residues. Germline CDR1 MDHEN, CDR2 SYDVKM. With V trimmed by 6 bases and J by 0 bases, 10 bases remained unmatched. The DNA for the CDR3 is TGTGCCAGCAGCCTTCTCAGGGGGCTTAGTAGCAATCAGCCCCAGCATTTT. It is translated as CASSLLRGLSSNQPQHF.

This clone was counted once. The chain links TRBV19 to TRBJ1-1, with D perhaps matching TRBD1 (5 bases). The CDR3 has 13 residues. V was cut by 2 bases and J by 3 bases, with 7 bases left in between. Germline V gene sequence: CDR1 LNHDA, CDR2 SQIVND (reference sequence). The DNA of the CDR3 is TGTGCCAGTAGTATAAGACAGTACACTGAAGCTTTCTTT. Translating gives CASSIRQYTEAFF.

J is TRBJ1-2 and V is TRBV7-9, with TRBD1 as a possible D gene (6 bases). There are 14 residues in the CDR3. The V and J ends lost 3 bases and 4 bases respectively, with 12 bases between them. The germline V gene has CDR1 SEHNR and CDR2 FQNEAQ (reference sequence). CDR3 bases: TGTGCCAGCAGCTTCGCAGGGGCGGTCTATGGCTACACCTTC. Translating it yields CASSFAGAVYGYTF.

This rearrangement joins TRBV2 to TRBJ1-1; possibly TRBD1 for D (5 bases). Germline V gene sequence: CDR1 SNHLY, CDR2 FYNNEI. CDR3 length: 13 residues. V lost 6 bases, J lost 1 base, and 9 bases lay in between. The CDR3, as DNA: TGTGCCAGCAGCCGGGGGGGGAACACTGAAGCTTTCTTT. It encodes CASSRGGNTEAFF. Based on the CDR3 plus reference TRBV2 and TRBJ1-1, the full variable domain is EPEVTQTPSHQVTQMGQEVILRCVPISNHLYFYWYRQILGQKVEFLVSFYNNEISEKSEIFDDQFSVERPDGSNFTLKIRSTKLEDSAMYFCASSRGGNTEAFFGQGTRLTVV.

This chain joins TRBV6-5 and TRBJ2-1; possible D gene TRBD2, 6 bases. V was shortened by 5 bases and J by 3 bases, with 8 bases between the two germline ends. This CDR3 comprises 13 residues. The V gene's germline CDR1 is MNHEY and CDR2 SVGAGI. CDR3 protein: CASSRELYNEQFF. The CDR3 DNA reads as TGTGCCAGCAGTCGGGAGCTCTACAATGAGCAGTTCTTC.

The chain joins TRBV10-3 to TRBJ1-2; D unclear. V dropped 5 bases and J dropped 4 bases, with 14 bases sitting between them. The CDR3 runs 14 residues. Germline V gene sequence: CDR1 ENHRY, CDR2 SYGVKD. The CDR3 nucleotides are TGTGCCATCAGTCCCATACGAGAGGGCTATGGCTACACCTTC. Amino acid sequence: CAISPIREGYGYTF.

The chain combines TRBV9 with TRBJ1-6, with TRBD1 matching 9 bases. CDR1 is SGDLS and CDR2 is YYNGEE in the germline V gene. J was trimmed by 7 bases and V by 0 bases; bases with no gene match: 2. The CDR3 is made up of 15 amino acids. The CDR3 sequence is CASSVATGGNSPLHF. The CDR3 DNA follows: TGTGCCAGCAGCGTAGCTACAGGGGGCAATTCACCCCTCCACTTT.

The rearrangement joins TRBV19 to TRBJ1-2; possibly TRBD1 for D (6 bases). V was shortened by 3 bases and J by 7 bases, with 15 bases between the two germline ends. The V gene's germline CDR1 is LNHDA and CDR2 SQIVND (reference sequence). The CDR3 has 14 amino acids. The CDR3 nucleotides are TGTGCCAGTAGTATCCGGACAGTGTCGGGTGGCTACACCTTC. Its translation: CASSIRTVSGGYTF.

The chain combines TRBV11-3 with TRBJ2-5; no firm D call. The CDR3 length is 13 residues. V was shortened by 5 bases and J by 5 bases, with 12 bases between the two germline ends. Germline V gives CDR1 SGHNT, CDR2 YENEEA. The CDR3 DNA reads as TGTGCCAGCAGCCGACGGGTGGAGGAGACCCAGTACTTC. Protein product: CASSRRVEETQYF.

The chain links TRBV28 to TRBJ1-5, with TRBD1 as a possible D gene (5 bases). The CDR3 consists of 16 residues. V lost 3 bases, J lost 1 base, and 13 bases lay in between. Germline V gene sequence: CDR1 MDHEN, CDR2 SYDVKM. The CDR3 nucleotides read TGTGCCAGCAGTTTGAGGAGGGGAATAAGCAATCAGCCCCAGCATTTT. Protein product: CASSLRRGISNQPQHF.

The chain is built from TRBV27 and TRBJ1-5, with 10 positions matching TRBD1. This CDR3 has 16 residues. The V and J ends lost 7 bases and 2 bases, in that order; junction bases with no gene match: 8. Germline CDR1 reads MNHEY; CDR2 reads SMNVEV (reference sequence). The CDR3 spells CASTRTGGGGNQPQHF. In DNA form, the CDR3 reads TGTGCCAGCACCCGGACAGGGGGTGGAGGCAATCAGCCCCAGCATTTT.

This chain joins TRBV30 and TRBJ1-2; D is unclear. The CDR3 totals 15 residues. Deletions cut 8 bases from V and 4 bases from J, with 23 bases between. Per germline, CDR1 GTSNPN and CDR2 SVGIG (reference sequence). The CDR3 sequence is CAATLGIGSGYGYTF. CDR3 bases: TGTGCCGCTACACTAGGGATAGGGTCGGGCTATGGCTACACCTTC.

This clone has more than one count but fewer than ten. The chain is built from TRBV25-1 and TRBJ2-5; TRBD2 matches at 10 bases. V lost 4 bases, J lost 5 bases, and 7 bases stayed unmatched. Germline lookup yields CDR1 MGHDK and CDR2 SYGVNS. The CDR3 consists of 15 residues. CDR3 nucleotide sequence: TGTGCCAGCAGTGTCTGGCTAGCGGGAGCTGAGACCCAGTACTTC. It is translated as CASSVWLAGAETQYF.

V usage is TRBV2 and J usage is TRBJ2-1; D might be TRBD1 (5 bases). Trimming took 4 bases from V and 6 from J, leaving 16 bases between them. The CDR3 is made up of 15 amino acids. CDR1 is SNHLY, CDR2 FYNNEI, per germline. The CDR3 sequence is CASSAGIARFNEQFF. The CDR3 nucleotides are TGTGCCAGCAGTGCAGGGATTGCCCGCTTCAATGAGCAGTTCTTC.